This TCR beta chain was identified in a study of monozygotic twins with inflammatory bowel disease. Regarding the study as a whole: Against healthy co-twins, IBD patients had lower TCRbeta diversity (measured by inverse Simpson).

Note on this clonotype: Its antigen is as yet unknown.

TCRdb reprocessed the 5' RACE reads; each CDR3 protein has one entry and no DNA is given. The sample includes 110,000 to 150,000 distinct CDR3 sequences. Germline-derived CDR1 and CDR2 are SQVTM and ANQGSEA. The CDR3 consists of 14 residues. The V gene is TRBV29-1, the J gene TRBJ1-4; TCRdb returns TRBD1, unconfirmable since there is no DNA. The sequence was collected from a human donor with ulcerative colitis or Crohn's disease, or a healthy co-twin of an affected twin (not recorded which). Material for sequencing was blood. CDR3 protein: CSVAMSGVGEKLFF.